Listed below are T cell receptor beta chains from one sample, sequenced in a study of Ad26.COV2.S vaccination and SARS-CoV-2 variants. Data came from immunoSEQ multiplex PCR; TCRdb stores just in-frame clones and leaves some out. The table shows roughly 350,000 clones, with 88% occurring only once. The material was peripheral blood, obtained in a trial of Ad26.COV2.S vaccine versus placebo. All receptors come from a person between 18 and 60 years old who received the Ad26.COV2.S COVID-19 vaccine or a placebo. The CDR3 runs from the conserved cysteine through the conserved F or W.

J: TRBJ2-1; V: TRBV30; CDR3: CAWSEGGRPHNEQFF
J: TRBJ1-4; V: TRBV19; CDR3: CASSMSGATNEKLFF
J: TRBJ1-4; V: TRBV6-5; CDR3: CASSYALTATNEKLFF
J: TRBJ2-2; V: TRBV9; CDR3: CASSVGLAGGTGELFF
J: TRBJ2-1; V: TRBV27; CDR3: CASSPGPAGEVNEQFF
J: TRBJ2-2; V: TRBV20-1; CDR3: CSASKASGGRGTGELFF
J: TRBJ2-1; V: TRBV10-2; CDR3: CASSESIGLGASGNNEQFF
J: TRBJ2-7; V: TRBV5-4; CDR3: CASRDRGNSSYEQYF
J: TRBJ1-1; V: TRBV28; CDR3: CASRESNTEAFF
J: TRBJ2-1; V: TRBV18; CDR3: CASSPSLVGTGAVVQFF
J: TRBJ2-1; V: TRBV6-1; CDR3: CASSEAGGGTYNEQFF
J: TRBJ2-7; V: TRBV15; CDR3: CATSSLPGYEQYF
J: TRBJ2-2; V: TRBV3-1/TRBV3-2; CDR3: CASSQDVRETGELFF
J: TRBJ2-1; V: TRBV9; CDR3: CASSVAGTGKFNEQFF
J: TRBJ1-4; V: TRBV21-1; CDR3: CASSKSSCQGRKTVF
J: TRBJ2-1; V: TRBV7-9; CDR3: CASSSQSNEQFF
J: TRBJ1-5; V: TRBV5-1; CDR3: CASSRDSANQPQHF
J: TRBJ2-7; V: TRBV14; CDR3: CASSPVVYEQYF
J: TRBJ2-5; V: TRBV6-1; CDR3: CASSELSTGRSGTQYF
J: TRBJ2-1; V: TRBV6-2/TRBV6-3; CDR3: CASSYRDSPSYNEQFF
J: TRBJ1-1; V: TRBV7-6; CDR3: CASSLGVRRPEAFF
J: TRBJ2-2; V: TRBV7-8; CDR3: CASSLVTAGTGGPGELFF
J: TRBJ2-7; V: TRBV6-2/TRBV6-3; CDR3: CASSYWGTSGGLFYEQYF
J: TRBJ1-4; V: TRBV6-2/TRBV6-3; CDR3: CASSPRALIGEKLFF
J: TRBJ2-5; V: TRBV5-6; CDR3: CASSLIGEGTQYF
J: TRBJ2-3; V: TRBV27; CDR3: CASSPPRGTQYF
J: TRBJ1-3; V: TRBV3-1/TRBV3-2; CDR3: CASSQDRGVGNTIYF
J: TRBJ2-3; V: TRBV5-4; CDR3: CASSLFITSTDTQYF
J: TRBJ2-7; V: TRBV7-3; CDR3: CASSSGTSGRIYEQYF
J: TRBJ2-3; V: TRBV7-2; CDR3: CASSSTSPEGTDTQYF